This record looks at one TCR beta chain sequence and its context. What this receptor recognizes is not known. The sample holds no much larger clone one base away, and base qualities are not on file. The source of the sample is a study of cytomegalovirus exposure and HLA in healthy donors (dated by TCRdb to about 2017). With respect to the entire study: In an earlier analysis of 450 to 750 of the donors, 250 to 300 Gb of sequence data and 95 million to 130 million unique TCR beta sequences from 180 million or so T cells were reported. Rather than using new phenotypic data, the later analysis identified candidate immune exposures from TCR beta sequences and from how often those sequences occurred across donors. A separate validation cohort of more than 100 different subjects was used in addition to the roughly 700-subject first cohort. An early release that covered 640 HLA-typed donors contained approximately 320 gigabases of sequencing data and 65 million to 100 million unique TCR sequences. The genetic ancestry cluster associated with self-reported Caucasian donors included over 65% of the 350 to 500 genotyped donors. In an earlier analysis of roughly 600 of the donors, high-throughput TCR beta sequencing was used to judge whether each TCR beta V gene segment behaved as functional or pseudogenic. Among a few hundred genotyped donors of the cohort, an average of around 240,000 unique TCR beta nucleotide sequences were sequenced per donor, roughly 20% of them non-productive. High-throughput TCR immunosequencing, statistical association of individual TCRs with disease status, and machine learning were combined to predict cytomegalovirus infection status. Alongside the repertoire data, information on donor age, sex, ethnicity and CMV serostatus was compiled. To study patterns of TCR occurrence, a later analysis re-analyzed previously published TCR beta repertoires from several hundred donors and added high-resolution HLA genotyping. Because of strong linkage in the cohort, five DR-DQ haplotypes were treated as single units for association and clustering. A later genetic analysis used genome-wide SNP genotypes for 398 of the 666 donors, treating that subset as a discovery cohort. The T cell repertoires of about 700 subjects were profiled by immunosequencing and related to cytomegalovirus serostatus. Every repertoire in the discovery cohort had been generated on one and the same sequencing platform. Class I and class II HLA loci were covered by the typing at four-digit resolution. The aim of the study was to test whether cataloging public T cell receptors could identify signatures of past pathogen exposure. The number of typed donors differed by locus: about 620-640 for A, B, C, DRB1 and DQB1; 522 for DQA1; approximately 600 for DPA1; and some 450 for DPB1.

The cohort consisted of hundreds of healthy bone marrow donors. All cohort members were sampled while nominally healthy, although unrecorded immune exposures were likely present. The donor tested CMV seropositive, placing the donor among the roughly 300 seropositive members of the cohort. A peripheral blood sample was provided by each donor, and peripheral blood mononuclear cells were used for TCR beta sequencing. The Qiagen DNeasy Blood Extraction Kit was used to extract genomic DNA from the blood cell samples. Library prep was done by the immunoSEQ multiplex PCR assay. For the multiplex PCR, a mixture combining 60 forward primers for TCR Vbeta segments and 13 reverse primers for TCR Jbeta segments was used. Amplification of the CDR3 region of rearranged TCR beta genes was performed with a multiplex PCR assay on genomic DNA. The amplified TCR beta libraries were sequenced on the Illumina HiSeq System as 87-base-pair reads. The study's processing was this. Across the 670 or so repertoires, a later analysis counted approximately 83 million unique TCR beta chains, some 11 million of which were shared by at least two donors. Raw reads were error-corrected and collapsed into unique sequences with a nearest-neighbor algorithm that merged closely related sequences to remove PCR and sequencing errors. Alignment of CDR3 sequences to IMGT reference sequences was used to assign V, D and J gene segments. For a sequence to be retained, a match of at least six nucleotides to both a V gene segment and a J gene segment was required. A rearrangement counted as productive if the CDR3 had no stop codons and remained in frame with V and J, and every other rearrangement counted as non-productive. Following IMGT convention, CDR3 was defined as the stretch from the second conserved V-encoded cysteine to the conserved J-encoded phenylalanine. The earlier analysis of about 610 of the donors excluded sequences that lacked an unambiguous match to a single V gene segment. An earlier analysis of several hundred of the donors classified V segments as functional when productive rearrangements were above 56.7% and as segregating when the standard deviation between donors was above 5%. A statistical classification framework was developed to diagnose cytomegalovirus status using the catalog of TCR beta chain sequences. In a later analysis, V and J genes were assigned by comparing TCR nucleotide sequences against IMGT/GENE-DB human TR gene sequences. The TCRdist pipeline was used in a later analysis to assign CDR3 sequences and most-parsimonious VDJ recombination scenarios. A later analysis defined each TCR beta chain by its CDR3 amino acid sequence plus V-gene family, and excluded reads lacking a unique V-gene family. In a later analysis, 450 to 600 highly shared, low-generation-probability nucleotide sequences were removed to address suspected cross-contamination and a sequencing artifact. For each public chain, a later analysis derived a clonal expansion index from normalized ranks of inferred template counts within each repertoire. Generation probabilities in a later analysis came from a VDJ recombination model fitted to out-of-frame rearrangements, and those results were checked against IGoR. A later analysis scored TCR-TCR, TCR-HLA and TCR-CMV co-occurrence with hypergeometric tests, applying a repertoire-size bias correction to TCR pairs. False discovery rates were estimated in a later analysis by permuting HLA or CMV assignments 20 times. In a later analysis, co-occurring TCRs were grouped using DBSCAN, with TCRdist sequence similarity added in when clustering inside HLA-allele-positive subsets. Repertoires with fewer than 30,000 or more than 120,000 public chains, plus five repertoires with anomalous nucleotide sharing, were excluded from co-occurrence clustering. The immuneACCESS repertoire file appears here via TCRdb, limited to in-frame rearrangements. These files lack a portion of the clones; in checked studies, under half of the deficit traces to unresolved V genes, and the cause of the others is not known. Clone size and the V and J calls come from that table; the DNA yielded D and trimming. The sample yields around 58,000 clones; more than 65% were counted once. The top ten constitute 30% to 40% of the sample.

Overall study results and their limits: A cluster of highly shared sequence variants was judged likely to represent a technical artifact of the sequencing pipeline. The study gave a list of roughly 150 TCR beta chains associated with cytomegalovirus. Assigning TCR associations to individual alleles was difficult when HLA alleles, especially DR and DQ, strongly co-occurred. Compared with equally common non-associated chains, HLA-associated TCR beta chains in a later analysis were more clonally expanded and had lower generation probabilities. CMV serostatus was the only immune exposure information available for the cohort. Several of the top co-occurrence clusters appeared to be linked to parvovirus B19, influenza, CMV and Epstein-Barr virus, according to a later analysis. Broadly in line with IMGT annotations, most TCR beta V segments showed up in productive rearrangements about 90% or about 30% of the time in an earlier analysis of 450 to 750 of the donors. Presence/absence analyses assumed roughly uniform sequencing depth across donors, an assumption that may not hold. At a false discovery rate of 0.05, a later analysis linked some 18,000 TCR beta sequences to specific HLA alleles. According to a later analysis, TCR association rates differed among HLA loci, with DRB1 alleles showing the most associated TCRs and HLA-C alleles showing the fewest. Because HLA typing was missing for some donors at each locus, association tests included only the typed subset. Cytomegalovirus status was reported to be diagnosed by the classifier with high specificity and sensitivity in both the original and validation cohorts. Only TCR beta chains were sequenced in this cohort, and the absence of alpha or paired-chain data limited detectable features. Correlated functional status among segregating V segments might be attributable to linkage disequilibrium, but an unknown experimental factor could not be ruled out. Because counts were too low, more than 15 rarely observed V segments, including chromosome 9 orphons, were left out of the earlier analysis of over 550 of the donors. It was suggested by the authors that the approach could potentially be generalized to other disease states and immunological phenotypes. While some public TCRs were present in many individuals, most TCR sequences turned up only very rarely across donors. An association between a missense DCLRE1C variant and V-gene and J-gene trimming of TCR beta chains was found in a later genetic analysis and replicated in an independent cohort. Some IMGT-functional V segments, including TRBV6-2 and TRBV6-3, could not be told apart with the 87-base-pair reads, so those segments were excluded. Most CMV-associated TCR beta chains appeared to be HLA-restricted in a later analysis, and the HLA associations seemed to be driven largely by CMV exposure. A further reported finding was that TCR beta sequences accurately predicted the HLA-A and HLA-B alleles for most subjects in the first cohort. A later genetic analysis reported fewer N-insertions in productive TCRs among donors in an Asian-associated ancestry cluster than the 666-donor mean. In vitro tests confirmed that three of the cytomegalovirus-associated TCR beta chains recognize cytomegalovirus antigens.

V has 3 bases trimmed and J has 0 bases trimmed; junction bases matching no gene number 1. From the cysteine up to the phenylalanine, the CDR3 has a length of 13 residues. The DNA shown is the 39-base CDR3, in frame from base 1. From the germline V gene (reference sequence), CDR1 is GTSNPN and CDR2 is SVGIG. Material: PBMCs. The chain was built from TRBV30 and TRBJ1-1; 7 central nucleotides agree with TRBD1. The clonotype was recovered from a man in his forties in good health and CMV-seropositive. The encoded CDR3 is CAWRQGMNTEAFF. The sequenced DNA is TGTGCCTGGAGACAGGGGATGAACACTGAAGCTTTCTTT.